This TCR beta chain was identified in a study of cytomegalovirus exposure and HLA in healthy donors. The wider study: The 550 to 800 first-cohort repertoires and the 130 or so validation repertoires shared the same platform, a later analysis reported. Regarding the study as a whole: In the 130 or so validation repertoires, 85% to 95% of cluster scores exceeded 0, per a later analysis. It was reported that the classifier diagnosed cytomegalovirus status with high specificity and sensitivity in both the original and validation cohorts. Among TCR beta chains, those listed as cytomegalovirus-associated numbered roughly 150.

TCRdb keeps only in-frame clones here, not all; method: immunoSEQ multiplex PCR. This table has 200,000 to 250,000 clones, approximately 88% appearing once. To note about this clone: Its specificity is unknown.

Trimming took 5 bases from V and 10 from J, leaving 14 bases between them. The V gene's germline CDR1 is MGHDK and CDR2 SYGVNS. This CDR3 spans 12 amino acids. Sequenced: PBMCs. The rearrangement joins TRBV25-1 to TRBJ1-1, with TRBD1 as a possible D gene (5 bases). This sequence was found in a woman aged 25-40 years in good health and CMV-seropositive. The CDR3 DNA follows: TGTGCCAGCAGTCAGGGCCACCTGGGAGCTTTCTTT. Its translation is CASSQGHLGAFF. Using reference TRBV25-1 and TRBJ1-1 for the parts outside the CDR3, the full variable domain is EADIYQTPRYLVIGTGKKITLECSQTMGHDKMYWYQQDPGMELHLIHYSYGVNSTEKGDLSSESTVSRIRTEHFPLTLESARPSHTSQYLCASSQGHLGAFFGQGTRLTVV.